The 7 T cell receptor beta chains given below trace back to one sample, sequenced in a study of cytomegalovirus exposure and HLA in healthy donors. Clones were sequenced by immunoSEQ multiplex PCR, and TCRdb holds only the in-frame ones, with some missing. The sample includes 130,000 to 150,000 clones, 89% of them seen just once. The sample taken for sequencing was PBMCs. These receptors originate from a woman younger than 35 in good health and CMV-seropositive.

The chain recombines TRBV7-9 with TRBJ2-2; D is unresolved. V lost 8 bases, J lost 8 bases, and 24 bases lay in between. This CDR3 has 16 residues. The germline CDR1 and CDR2 sequences are SEHNR and FQNEAQ (reference sequence). CDR3 protein: CASPYPPAVMVGELFF. In DNA form, the CDR3 reads TGTGCCAGCCCCTACCCACCGGCGGTGATGGTGGGGGAGCTGTTTTTT. The variable domain in full, with the rest retrieved from reference TRBV7-9 and TRBJ2-2, is DTGVSQNPRHKITKRGQNVTFRCDPISEHNRLYWYRQTLGQGPEFLTYFQNEAQLEKSRLLSDRFSAERPKGSFSTLEIQRTEQGDSAMYLCASPYPPAVMVGELFFGEGSRLTVL.

The CDR3 loop is CASSAGRHNSPLHF. In DNA, the CDR3 is TGTGCCAGCAGTGCGGGACGGCATAATTCACCCCTCCACTTT. The V call is TRBV6-5, the J call TRBJ1-6, with TRBD1 as a possible D gene (5 bases). V lost 5 bases, J lost 5 bases, and 10 bases lay in between. CDR1 and CDR2 (germline): MNHEY, SVGAGI. CDR3 length: 14 residues.

The chain carries TRBV5-1 and TRBJ2-1; tentatively, D is TRBD1 (6 bases). Germline CDR1 reads SGHRS; CDR2 reads YFSETQ. This CDR3 comprises 14 residues. V lost 2 bases and J 7 bases, leaving 13 bases between the germline ends. The CDR3 protein is CASSFQGSGNEQFF. The CDR3 DNA sequence: TGCGCCAGCAGCTTTCAGGGGTCTGGGAATGAGCAGTTCTTC. Variable domain in full (rest from reference TRBV5-1 and TRBJ2-1): KAGVTQTPRYLIKTRGQQVTLSCSPISGHRSVSWYQQTPGQGLQFLFEYFSETQRNKGNFPGRFSGRQFSNSRSEMNVSTLELGDSALYLCASSFQGSGNEQFFGPGTRLTVL.

The chain couples TRBV4-2 to TRBJ2-2, with 10 bases matching TRBD2. Per germline, CDR1 LGHNA and CDR2 YNFKEQ. This CDR3 is built from 15 residues. V lost 6 bases and J lost 3; bases outside the gene matches: 4. The CDR3 loop is CASSSGTSDTGELFF. CDR3 bases: TGTGCCAGCAGTTCCGGGACTAGCGACACCGGGGAGCTGTTTTTT.

This clone was seen just once. V gene TRBV30 combines with J gene TRBJ1-1; possibly TRBD1 for D (6 bases). Germline values: CDR1 GTSNPN, CDR2 SVGIG (reference sequence). The V gene lost 5 bases and the J gene lost 3 bases, with 19 bases spanning the gap. The CDR3 totals 15 residues. The CDR3 is CAWGPGGRGYTEAFF. Here the CDR3 DNA reads TGTGCCTGGGGCCCGGGGGGGCGCGGTTACACTGAAGCTTTCTTT.

The chain combines TRBV10-3 with TRBJ2-5, with unresolved D. The CDR3 loop spans 15 amino acids. V lost 6 bases and J 4 bases, leaving 18 bases between the germline ends. Germline V CDR1 and CDR2: ENHRY, SYGVKD. CDR3 bases: TGTGCCATCAGACCCGGAGTCCTAAGTGGAGAGACCCAGTACTTC. Amino acids: CAIRPGVLSGETQYF.

The chain recombines TRBV29-1 with TRBJ2-7; 7 nucleotides line up with TRBD1. V shed 6 bases, J shed 0 bases, and the junction held 2 bases outside the gene matches. The CDR3 sequence is 12 residues long. Germline loops: CDR1 SQVTM, CDR2 ANQGSEA. The CDR3 DNA is TGCAGCGTACAGGGGTCCTCCTACGAGCAGTACTTC. Translated, it gives CSVQGSSYEQYF.